This TCR beta chain was captured in a study of T cells in Graves' hyperthyroidism and ophthalmopathy. Study-level background: Before any treatment, at initial diagnosis, peripheral blood was collected.

This clonotype occurred many times. In making diagnoses, clinical symptoms, serum thyroxine and TRAb, thyroid ultrasound and orbital computed tomography were all used. Amplified TCR beta CDR3 regions came from RNA transcripts. First-round RT-PCR of the TCR CDR3 relied on the HTBI primer set. TCRdb reanalysed the multiplex PCR reads using MiXCR and keeps one entry per CDR3 protein. The sample lists 410,000 or so distinct CDR3 sequences, roughly 14% occurring once. Trimming removed 1 base from V and 4 bases from J, with 12 bases in between. Germline loops: CDR1 LGHDT, CDR2 YNNKEL (reference sequence). This CDR3 spans 15 amino acids.

The rearrangement joins TRBV3-1 to TRBJ2-3; D unclear. This receptor was taken from a man aged 18 to 30 with Graves' ophthalmopathy. Sequenced material: blood. The CDR3 sequence: CASSQGDLAADTQYF. Here the CDR3 DNA reads TGTGCCAGCAGCCAAGGTGATTTGGCGGCAGATACGCAGTATTTT.